These 25 T cell receptor beta chains share one sample of origin, sequenced in a study of control samples from healthy donors and cancer patients. The table came from immunoSEQ multiplex PCR; TCRdb's copy has only in-frame clones and leaves some out. The sample holds about 130,000 clones; around nine tenths are singletons and the top ten take around 5.1%. The sample consisted of blood. These TCRs come from a man aged 18 to 30 in good health.

The chain employs TRBV18 and TRBJ1-5; TRBD1 matches 8 bases. CDR3 length: 14 amino acids. Germline CDR1 KGHSH, CDR2 LQKENI. V lost 3 bases to trimming and J lost 3 bases; unmatched junction nucleotides: 1. The CDR3 sequence: CASSPGQANQPQHF. CDR3 nucleotides: TGTGCCAGCTCACCGGGACAGGCCAATCAGCCCCAGCATTTT.

V and J are TRBV30 and TRBJ2-7; D ambiguous. Germline V gene data show CDR1 as GTSNPN and CDR2 as SVGIG (reference sequence). CDR3 length: 14 residues. Between the trimmed V and J ends, which lost 1 base and 2 bases, there was a span of 12 bases. In nucleotides, the CDR3 is TGTGCCTGGAGTGAGGTGGGATTGGCCTACGAGCAGTACTTC. Translation gives CAWSEVGLAYEQYF.

The chain joins TRBV10-3 to TRBJ2-3, with D tentatively TRBD2 (6 bases). V lost 6 bases and J 1 base, leaving 8 bases between the germline ends. The CDR3 has 13 amino acids. In germline, CDR1 is ENHRY, CDR2 SYGVKD. The CDR3 is CAISGEGTDTQYF. The CDR3 bases are TGTGCCATCAGCGGGGAGGGCACAGATACGCAGTATTTT.

This chain links TRBV19 with TRBJ2-1; D unclear. The CDR3 length is 14 residues. V was shortened by 8 bases and J by 0 bases, with 11 bases between the two germline ends. Looked up from germline, CDR1 is LNHDA and CDR2 is SQIVND (reference sequence). The CDR3 spells CASGLRSSYNEQFF. The CDR3 DNA follows: TGTGCCAGTGGTTTACGGAGCTCCTACAATGAGCAGTTCTTC.

The chain has TRBV7-6 and TRBJ2-1; 12 nucleotides line up with TRBD2. Germline V gene lookup returns CDR1 SGHVS and CDR2 FNYEAQ. The V gene end was trimmed by 3 bases and the J gene end by 0 bases; junction bases not matched to a gene: 18. The CDR3 spans 22 residues. The CDR3 reads CASSFPSGGAANFESSYNEQFF. CDR3 nucleotides: TGTGCCAGCAGCTTCCCTAGCGGGGGGGCTGCCAATTTCGAAAGCTCCTACAATGAGCAGTTCTTC.

The V call is TRBV10-3, the J call TRBJ1-2; 7 bases agree with TRBD1. Germline V gene lookup returns CDR1 ENHRY and CDR2 SYGVKD. This CDR3 has 16 residues. Trimming cost V 1 base and J 3 bases; bases outside gene matches: 8. In nucleotides, the CDR3 is TGTGCCATCAGTGAGTTCCAGGGGGTACTTGACTATGGCTACACCTTC. This encodes CAISEFQGVLDYGYTF.

This chain connects TRBV7-9 to TRBJ1-4, with 8 positions matching TRBD1. Trimming at V came to 4 bases and at J to 7 bases, leaving 11 bases not matched to a gene. This CDR3 comprises 16 residues. Germline CDR1 SEHNR, CDR2 FQNEAQ (reference sequence). CDR3: CASSSTLGRGREKLFF. CDR3 sequence (DNA): TGTGCCAGCAGCTCCACCCTGGGCAGGGGGCGTGAAAAACTGTTTTTT.

The rearrangement joins TRBV7-7 to TRBJ1-6; weak D call: TRBD1 (6 bases). Germline V CDR1 and CDR2: SSHAT, FNYEAQ (reference sequence). The CDR3 loop spans 17 amino acids. V lost 3 bases and J 4 bases, leaving 16 bases between the germline ends. The CDR3 loop reads CASSFTGWGKYNSPLHF. As DNA, the CDR3 is TGTGCCAGCAGCTTTACAGGGTGGGGGAAATATAATTCACCCCTCCACTTT.

This rearrangement joins TRBV6-1 to TRBJ2-4; D unclear. CDR3 size: 12 residues. Germline CDR1 reads MNHNS; CDR2 reads SASEGT. The V and J ends lost 3 bases and 6 bases respectively, with 6 bases between them. The CDR3: CASSDWTNIQYF. CDR3 coding DNA: TGTGCCAGCAGTGATTGGACAAACATTCAGTACTTC.

CDR3 bases: TGTGCCAGCAGTTTCATCAGGGGGCACACCTACGAGCAGTACTTC. Translation: CASSFIRGHTYEQYF. The rearrangement uses TRBV27 and TRBJ2-7; 8 bases are a match to TRBD1. The germline gives CDR1 MNHEY, CDR2 SMNVEV (reference sequence). V was clipped by 3 bases and J by 2 bases; unmatched bases: 6. CDR3 size: 15 residues.

This chain connects TRBV6-5 to TRBJ1-2, with a tentative D call TRBD1 (6 bases). The CDR3 is made up of 15 amino acids. The germline V gene has CDR1 MNHEY and CDR2 SVGAGI. V was clipped by 4 bases and J by 2 bases, with 14 bases between them. The chain's CDR3 is CASSSPGTSNYGYTF. CDR3 in DNA: TGTGCCAGCAGTTCCCCCGGGACATCAAACTATGGCTACACCTTC.

The chain uses TRBV12-5 and TRBJ1-1, with 8 nucleotides matching TRBD1. The ends lost 5 bases at V and 8 bases at J; junction bases unmatched: 16. The CDR3 consists of 16 residues. Germline-derived CDR1 and CDR2 are LGHNT and FRNRAP. The CDR3 nucleotides are TGTGCTAGTGGTAAGGGCCAGGGGGCAGGGCATGACGAAGCTTTCTTT. It codes for CASGKGQGAGHDEAFF.

The chain couples TRBV5-1 to TRBJ2-7; possible D gene TRBD1, 6 bases. V was shortened by 0 bases and J by 3 bases, with 10 bases between the two germline ends. The CDR3 spans 14 residues. CDR1 and CDR2 (germline): SGHRS, YFSETQ. CDR3 amino acids: CASSLVAGDYEQYF. CDR3 nucleotides: TGCGCCAGCAGCTTGGTGGCAGGGGACTACGAGCAGTACTTC.

This chain connects TRBV7-6 to TRBJ2-3; 10 nucleotides align to TRBD2. V shed 5 bases, J shed 1 base, and the junction held 6 bases outside the gene matches. Per germline, CDR1 SGHVS and CDR2 FNYEAQ. There are 16 residues in the CDR3. The CDR3 is CASSRTGTSGTDTQYF. CDR3 nucleotide sequence: TGTGCCAGCAGCCGTACCGGGACTAGCGGCACAGATACGCAGTATTTT.

The chain joins TRBV5-1 to TRBJ1-6; 9 nucleotides line up with TRBD1. CDR1 is SGHRS, CDR2 YFSETQ, per germline. The V and J ends lost 1 base and 8 bases, in that order; junction bases with no gene match: 7. The CDR3 sequence is 16 residues long. CDR3 in amino acids: CASSLSRTGEDSPLHF. The CDR3 DNA reads TGCGCCAGCAGCTTGAGCCGGACAGGGGAGGATTCACCCCTCCACTTT. Complete variable domain (other parts from reference TRBV5-1 and TRBJ1-6): KAGVTQTPRYLIKTRGQQVTLSCSPISGHRSVSWYQQTPGQGLQFLFEYFSETQRNKGNFPGRFSGRQFSNSRSEMNVSTLELGDSALYLCASSLSRTGEDSPLHFGNGTRLTVT.

This clone was detected only once. J is TRBJ1-1 and V is TRBV30; 8 positions match TRBD1. Germline V gives CDR1 GTSNPN, CDR2 SVGIG (reference sequence). This CDR3 is built from 14 residues. V dropped 2 bases and J dropped 4; count of bases not matched to a gene: 6. The CDR3 coding sequence is TGTGCCTGGAGTCTCGGCAGGGGGCCCACTGAAGCTTTCTTT. Translated: CAWSLGRGPTEAFF.

The chain uses TRBV12-5 and TRBJ1-2, with a weak D call TRBD1 (6 bases). Per the germline V gene, CDR1 is LGHNT and CDR2 is FRNRAP. V lost 8 bases and J lost 8, with 21 bases in between. The CDR3 spans 14 residues. The CDR3 is CASSSEWGAEGYTF. The CDR3 DNA follows: TGTGCTAGTTCCTCGGAGTGGGGGGCGGAGGGCTACACCTTC.

The genes are TRBV28 and TRBJ2-1, with D possibly TRBD1 on 6 matching bases. Germline CDR1 is MDHEN and CDR2 is SYDVKM. The CDR3 contains 14 residues. V lost 6 bases and J 6 bases, leaving 15 bases between the germline ends. This chain's CDR3 is CASRNLNRANEQFF. The CDR3, as DNA: TGTGCCAGCAGAAACCTCAACAGGGCCAATGAGCAGTTCTTC. Variable domain in full (rest from reference TRBV28 and TRBJ2-1): DVKVTQSSRYLVKRTGEKVFLECVQDMDHENMFWYRQDPGLGLRLIYFSYDVKMKEKGDIPEGYSVSREKKERFSLILESASTNQTSMYLCASRNLNRANEQFFGPGTRLTVL.

V usage is TRBV2 and J usage is TRBJ1-2, with D unclear. V lost 4 bases to trimming and J lost 8 bases, with 14 bases between them. The germline gives CDR1 SNHLY, CDR2 FYNNEI. This CDR3 spans 13 amino acids. The CDR3 sequence: CASSAARGSGYTF. The CDR3, as DNA: TGTGCCAGCAGTGCGGCCCGAGGTTCCGGCTACACCTTC.

The chain carries TRBV5-6 and TRBJ2-7, with D hard to call. The CDR3 totals 15 residues. Germline assignment: CDR1 SGHDT and CDR2 YYEEEE. Deletions cut 0 bases from V and 4 bases from J, with 14 bases between. Here the CDR3 DNA reads TGTGCCAGCAGCTTGGGCGGCCGGGTTCGGTACGAGCAGTACTTC. The encoded protein is CASSLGGRVRYEQYF.

The sample holds one count of this clone. The chain has TRBV6-7 and TRBJ1-5, with 10 positions matching TRBD1. TRBV6-7 counts as an open reading frame of uncertain function. The ends lost 5 bases at V and 0 bases at J; junction bases unmatched: 13. CDR3 length: 19 amino acids. CDR3 DNA sequence: TGTGCCAGCAGTCCGGCGGGACAGGGGTTTCGGTTTAGCAATCAGCCCCAGCATTTT. This sequence encodes CASSPAGQGFRFSNQPQHF.

The gene calls are TRBV19 and TRBJ1-1; D is ambiguous. Trimming cost V 6 bases and J 4 bases, with 9 bases left between them. Germline V gene lookup returns CDR1 LNHDA and CDR2 SQIVND (reference sequence). This CDR3 comprises 12 residues. The CDR3 sequence is CASSLGSTEAFF. The CDR3 DNA is TGTGCCAGTAGCCTAGGGAGCACTGAAGCTTTCTTT. The full variable domain, rest sourced from reference TRBV19 and TRBJ1-1, is DGGITQSPKYLFRKEGQNVTLSCEQNLNHDAMYWYRQDPGQGLRLIYYSQIVNDFQKGDIAEGYSVSREKKESFPLTVTSAQKNPTAFYLCASSLGSTEAFFGQGTRLTVV.

V and J are TRBV25-1 and TRBJ2-3; TRBD2 agrees at 11 bases. This CDR3 contains 16 residues. Germline V gene sequence: CDR1 MGHDK, CDR2 SYGVNS. V lost 4 bases and J lost 2; bases outside the gene matches: 5. The CDR3 nucleotides are TGTGCCAGCAGTGGGATAGCGGGGGGGTTCACAGATACGCAGTATTTT. It is translated as CASSGIAGGFTDTQYF.

The rearrangement uses TRBV11-3 and TRBJ2-5, with a weak D call TRBD2 (7 bases). There are 15 residues in the CDR3. Germline V lookup: CDR1 SGHNT, CDR2 YENEEA. V gave up 5 bases and J gave up 1 base, with 14 bases separating them. CDR3 coding DNA: TGTGCCAGCAGCCTGGGGGGGGCGCGCCAAGAGACCCAGTACTTC. Protein sequence: CASSLGGARQETQYF.

V is TRBV7-9 and J is TRBJ1-5, with D maybe TRBD1 (5 bases). This CDR3 spans 14 amino acids. Germline CDR1 SEHNR, CDR2 FQNEAQ (reference sequence). V was cut by 2 bases and J by 9 bases, with 14 bases left in between. The CDR3: CASSLYGNQGPQHF. The CDR3 bases are TGTGCCAGCAGCTTATATGGGAACCAGGGGCCCCAGCATTTT.